The 20 T cell receptor beta chains below were found in one sample sequenced in a study of blood T cell repertoires in COVID-19. This table comes from immunoSEQ multiplex PCR, and its TCRdb copy is limited to in-frame clones, with some not included. Of about 230,000 clones listed, about 79% are singletons. Sequenced material: peripheral blood. These receptors all come from a middle-aged man who had recovered from COVID-19.

This clone has a single count. This chain links TRBV18 with TRBJ1-1; 9 bases align to TRBD1. This CDR3 contains 14 residues. Germline CDR1 and CDR2: KGHSH and LQKENI. V shed 3 bases and J 9 bases; nucleotides not matched to a gene: 8. The CDR3 region has the DNA TGTGCCAGCTCACCGGGACAGGGTTGGGTGCAAGCTTTCTTT. Translating gives CASSPGQGWVQAFF.

By share, this clone counts as medium-sized. The rearrangement uses TRBV12-5 and TRBJ2-1, with D perhaps matching TRBD2 (6 bases). V was cut by 4 bases and J by 9 bases, with 7 bases left in between. CDR1 is LGHNT, CDR2 FRNRAP, per germline. The CDR3 contains 11 residues. This chain's CDR3 is CASGWGVEQFF. CDR3 sequence (DNA): TGTGCTAGTGGTTGGGGGGTTGAGCAGTTCTTC.

V gene TRBV19 combines with J gene TRBJ1-1; D perhaps matches TRBD1 (6 bases). Germline assignment: CDR1 LNHDA and CDR2 SQIVND (reference sequence). The length of the CDR3 is 13 residues. The V gene lost 6 bases and the J gene lost 8 bases, with 16 bases spanning the gap. The CDR3 sequence is CASRARQDLEAFF. DNA for the CDR3: TGTGCCAGTAGGGCCCGACAGGACCTAGAAGCTTTCTTT.

The V call is TRBV6-5, the J call TRBJ2-7; 8 positions agree with TRBD1. This CDR3 comprises 13 residues. Germline loops: CDR1 MNHEY, CDR2 SVGAGI. V lost 11 bases to trimming and J lost 6 bases; unmatched junction nucleotides: 12. Here the CDR3 DNA reads TGTGCCGGTAAGCCTGGACAGGGTGGCGAGCAGTACTTC. Translation gives CAGKPGQGGEQYF.

The gene calls are TRBV4-1 and TRBJ2-2; TRBD1 might be the D (5 bases). Trimming took off 4 bases at V and 6 bases at J, with 15 bases between the two ends. Germline V gene lookup returns CDR1 MGHRA and CDR2 YSYEKL. The CDR3 sequence is 15 residues long. In DNA, the CDR3 is TGCGCCAGCAGCCCCCTTGGGGCGTTCGCCGGGGAGCTGTTTTTT. Translated, it gives CASSPLGAFAGELFF.

V is TRBV10-3 and J is TRBJ2-7; possible D gene TRBD2, 5 bases. Germline V CDR1 and CDR2: ENHRY, SYGVKD. There are 16 residues in the CDR3. V lost 0 bases to trimming and J lost 6 bases, with 18 bases between them. In DNA, the CDR3 is TGTGCCATCAGTGAGTCGATAAAACTAGTAGGTGGCGAGCAGTACTTC. The encoded protein is CAISESIKLVGGEQYF.

The chain carries TRBV29-1 and TRBJ1-4; a weak D match, TRBD1 (6 bases). V was trimmed by 6 bases and J by 4 bases, leaving 15 bases between them. The CDR3 has 14 residues. Germline V gene lookup returns CDR1 SQVTM and CDR2 ANQGSEA. CDR3 DNA sequence: TGCAGCGTGCAAGGGCAGGGGTATAATGAAAAACTGTTTTTT. Amino acids: CSVQGQGYNEKLFF.

This chain links TRBV5-4 with TRBJ2-7, with 7 bases lining up with TRBD1. The CDR3 is 14 amino acids. Germline V gene data show CDR1 as SGHNT and CDR2 as YYREEE (reference sequence). J was trimmed by 2 bases and V by 4 bases; bases with no gene match: 6. The CDR3 nucleotides read TGTGCCAGCAGCGCCGGGACAGAGGCCTACGAGCAGTACTTC. It translates to CASSAGTEAYEQYF. The full variable domain, its missing parts supplied by reference TRBV5-4 and TRBJ2-7, is ETGVTQSPTHLIKTRGQQVTLRCSSQSGHNTVSWYQQALGQGPQFIFQYYREEENGRGNFPPRFSGLQFPNYSSELNVNALELDDSALYLCASSAGTEAYEQYFGPGTRLTVT.

The V gene is TRBV5-5, the J gene TRBJ1-1; no reliable D call. The germline gives CDR1 SGHKS, CDR2 YYEKEE (reference sequence). The CDR3 is 10 amino acids. Between the trimmed V and J ends, which lost 10 bases and 4 bases, there was a span of 8 bases. CDR3 loop: CASQSTEAFF. CDR3 nucleotides: TGTGCCTCGCAGTCCACTGAAGCTTTCTTT. The whole variable domain, remainder taken from reference TRBV5-5 and TRBJ1-1, is DAGVTQSPTHLIKTRGQQVTLRCSPISGHKSVSWYQQVLGQGPQFIFQYYEKEERGRGNFPDRFSARQFPNYSSELNVNALLLGDSALYLCASQSTEAFFGQGTRLTVV.

V gene TRBV27 combines with J gene TRBJ2-3, with D possibly being TRBD2 (5 bases). V shed 5 bases and J shed 3 bases, with 12 bases lying between them. The germline V gene has CDR1 MNHEY and CDR2 SMNVEV (reference sequence). The CDR3 has 14 amino acids. The CDR3 loop reads CASSPTRVTDTQYF. The CDR3 nucleotides are TGTGCCAGCAGTCCCACGAGGGTAACAGATACGCAGTATTTT.

Points on this clone: In the same sample, other DNA sequences code for this CDR3. J is TRBJ2-7 and V is TRBV18; D ambiguous. The CDR3 loop spans 14 amino acids. Trimming took off 0 bases at V and 1 base at J, with 7 bases between the two ends. Germline CDR1 and CDR2: KGHSH and LQKENI. The CDR3 bases are TGTGCCAGCTCACCACCGAGGAGTTCCTACGAGCAGTACTTC. It yields the protein CASSPPRSSYEQYF. Using reference TRBV18 and TRBJ2-7 for the parts outside the CDR3, the full variable domain is NAGVMQNPRHLVRRRGQEARLRCSPMKGHSHVYWYRQLPEEGLKFMVYLQKENIIDESGMPKERFSAEFPKEGPSILRIQQVVRGDSAAYFCASSPPRSSYEQYFGPGTRLTVT.

This clone was counted only a few times. The rearrangement links TRBV19 to TRBJ2-3, with a tentative D call TRBD2 (6 bases). The CDR3 loop spans 19 amino acids. CDR1 and CDR2 (germline): LNHDA, SQIVND (reference sequence). Trimming removed 1 base at V and 1 base at J, with 21 bases between. The CDR3 bases are TGTGCCAGTAGTATAGCCCTAACGTTCGGCGGGGTCGGCACAGATACGCAGTATTTT. It is translated as CASSIALTFGGVGTDTQYF.

In DNA, the CDR3 is TGTGCCAGCGGACAGGGGACGGCTTCCGGGAACTATGGCTACACCTTC. Its protein product is CASGQGTASGNYGYTF. The chain is built from TRBV5-4 and TRBJ1-2, with TRBD1 matching 9 bases. J lost 2 bases, V lost 7 bases, and 12 bases had no gene match. This CDR3 has 16 amino acids. Per the germline V gene, CDR1 is SGHNT and CDR2 is YYREEE (reference sequence).

The chain has TRBV21-1 and TRBJ1-5; whether TRBD1, the table's D call, matches the DNA was not checked. TRBV21-1 is shown as a pseudogene. The CDR3 has 13 residues. The CDR3 bases are TGTGCCAGCAGCAGCGACAGGGATCAGCCCCAGCATTTT. The encoded protein is CASSSDRDQPQHF.

The V gene is TRBV15, the J gene TRBJ2-5, with 7 positions matching TRBD2. Trimming took 1 base from V and 5 from J; bases not matched to a gene: 10. The CDR3 consists of 16 residues. CDR1 is LNHNV, CDR2 YYDKDF, per germline (reference sequence). In DNA, the CDR3 is TGTGCCACCAGCAGAGTGGGGAGGGGCCAAGTGGAGACCCAGTACTTC. Translating it yields CATSRVGRGQVETQYF.

The genes are TRBV7-2 and TRBJ2-2; D is unclear. In germline, CDR1 is SGHTA, CDR2 FQGNSA. Deletions cut 2 bases from V and 5 bases from J, with 6 bases between. The CDR3 sequence is 13 residues long. CDR3: CASSLYRTGELFF. The CDR3 nucleotides are TGTGCCAGCAGCTTATATCGGACCGGGGAGCTGTTTTTT.

The chain joins TRBV5-1 to TRBJ2-2, with 8 nucleotides matching TRBD1. This CDR3 comprises 17 residues. Germline V gives CDR1 SGHRS, CDR2 YFSETQ. V shed 0 bases and J 5 bases; nucleotides not matched to a gene: 9. The CDR3 DNA sequence: TGCGCCAGCAGCTTGGGGACAGGGAGTGGTGGAACCGGGGAGCTGTTTTTT. This encodes CASSLGTGSGGTGELFF.

The genes are TRBV15 and TRBJ1-3; TRBD1 might be the D (5 bases). The CDR3 contains 15 residues. V lost 0 bases, J lost 1 base, and 7 bases lay in between. Germline lookup yields CDR1 LNHNV and CDR2 YYDKDF (reference sequence). CDR3 nucleotide sequence: TGTGCCACCAGCAGAGACAGGGCTTCTGGAAACACCATATATTTT. This encodes CATSRDRASGNTIYF.

The chain employs TRBV5-4 and TRBJ2-7, with D perhaps matching TRBD1 (6 bases). Trimming took 0 bases from V and 6 from J, leaving 16 bases between them. The CDR3 covers 15 residues. CDR1 and CDR2 from the germline V gene are SGHNT and YYREEE (reference sequence). DNA of the CDR3: TGTGCCAGCAGCTTGGGGGGGTACAGGGCAAGCGAGCAGTACTTC. It translates to CASSLGGYRASEQYF.

This chain links TRBV27 with TRBJ2-7, with D perhaps TRBD2 (5 bases). Trimming stripped 3 bases from V and 3 bases from J, with 12 bases between. CDR1 and CDR2 from the germline V gene are MNHEY and SMNVEV (reference sequence). This CDR3 is 14 amino acids long. This chain's CDR3 is CASSLSGIHYEQYF. CDR3 coding DNA: TGTGCCAGCAGTTTGTCGGGGATTCACTACGAGCAGTACTTC.